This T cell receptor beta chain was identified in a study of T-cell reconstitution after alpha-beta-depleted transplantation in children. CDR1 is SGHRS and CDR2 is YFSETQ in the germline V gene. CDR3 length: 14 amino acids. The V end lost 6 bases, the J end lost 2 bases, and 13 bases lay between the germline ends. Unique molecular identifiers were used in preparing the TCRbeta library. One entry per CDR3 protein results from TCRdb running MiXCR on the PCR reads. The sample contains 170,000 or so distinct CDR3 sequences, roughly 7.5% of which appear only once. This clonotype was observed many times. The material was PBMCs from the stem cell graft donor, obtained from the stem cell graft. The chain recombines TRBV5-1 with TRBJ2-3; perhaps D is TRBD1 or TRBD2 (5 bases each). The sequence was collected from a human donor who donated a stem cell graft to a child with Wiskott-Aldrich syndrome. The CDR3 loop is CASNSWDATDTQYF. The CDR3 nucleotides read TGCGCCAGCAACTCGTGGGACGCCACAGATACGCAGTATTTT.